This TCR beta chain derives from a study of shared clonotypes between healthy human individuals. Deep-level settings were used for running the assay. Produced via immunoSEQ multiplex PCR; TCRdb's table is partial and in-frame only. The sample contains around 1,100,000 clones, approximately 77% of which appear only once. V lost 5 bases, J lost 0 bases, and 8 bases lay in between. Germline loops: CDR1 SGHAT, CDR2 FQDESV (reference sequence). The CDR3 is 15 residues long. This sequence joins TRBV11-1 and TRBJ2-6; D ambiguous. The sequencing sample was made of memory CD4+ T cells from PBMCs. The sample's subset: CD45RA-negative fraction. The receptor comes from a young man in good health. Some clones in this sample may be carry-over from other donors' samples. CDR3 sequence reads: CASSRDPSGANVLTF. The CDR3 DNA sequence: TGTGCCAGCAGCAGAGACCCCTCTGGGGCCAACGTCCTGACTTTC.